Shown below are 7 T cell receptor beta chains from a single sample sequenced in a study of cytomegalovirus exposure and HLA in healthy donors. TCRdb keeps only in-frame clones here, not all; method: immunoSEQ multiplex PCR. The profile covers 150,000 to 200,000 clones, with 75% to 90% appearing a single time and 2% to 2.5% taken by the ten largest. Sequencing was performed on PBMCs. The source of these receptors is a woman aged 18 to 35 in good health and CMV-seronegative.

The chain couples TRBV27 to TRBJ2-7; 11 nucleotides align to TRBD2. Trimming took 4 bases from V and 2 from J; bases not matched to a gene: 4. The CDR3 is made up of 15 amino acids. From germline, CDR1 is MNHEY and CDR2 SMNVEV (reference sequence). For the CDR3, the DNA is TGTGCCAGCAGTTCCCTAGCGGGAGGTCCCTACGAGCAGTACTTC. Protein: CASSSLAGGPYEQYF.

V usage is TRBV4-3 and J usage is TRBJ1-2, with D perhaps matching TRBD1 (6 bases). In germline, CDR1 is LGHNA, CDR2 YSLEER. Trimming cost V 0 bases and J 6 bases, with 14 bases left between them. The CDR3 runs 15 residues. Written as DNA, the CDR3 is TGCGCCAGCAGCCAAGATCTAGGGACAAGGAATGGCTACACCTTC. Translated: CASSQDLGTRNGYTF.

The J gene is TRBJ1-1, the V gene TRBV5-5; D gene unclear. V lost 1 base and J lost 7, with 8 bases in between. CDR3 length: 12 amino acids. Germline-derived CDR1 and CDR2 are SGHKS and YYEKEE (reference sequence). The CDR3 loop is CASSLYAGEAFF. Written as DNA, the CDR3 is TGTGCCAGCAGCTTGTACGCCGGTGAAGCTTTCTTT.

The J gene is TRBJ1-5, the V gene TRBV12-5, with a tentative D call TRBD1 (6 bases). The germline CDR1 and CDR2 sequences are LGHNT and FRNRAP. With 0 bases removed from V and 2 bases from J, the gap between germline ends came to 23 bases. The CDR3 has 20 residues. CDR3 sequence: CASGLVPLGGRREGNQPQHF. DNA of the CDR3: TGTGCTAGTGGTTTGGTACCGTTAGGGGGAAGACGAGAGGGCAATCAGCCCCAGCATTTT.

The chain combines TRBV10-2 with TRBJ2-1, with D perhaps matching TRBD1 (6 bases). With 8 bases removed from V and 8 bases from J, the gap between germline ends came to 19 bases. Per germline, CDR1 WSHSY and CDR2 SAAADI. The CDR3 totals 14 residues. The CDR3 DNA sequence: TGCGCCAGCCGTAACAGAGGGGGTTTGGATGAGCAGTTCTTC. Its translation: CASRNRGGLDEQFF.

The chain is built from TRBV5-6 and TRBJ1-1; tentative D call: TRBD1 (6 bases). The CDR3 length is 15 residues. CDR1 and CDR2 (germline): SGHDT, YYEEEE. V was pared by 2 bases and J by 1 base, with 12 bases between. This chain's CDR3 is CASSLTQGWNTEAFF. The CDR3 coding sequence is TGTGCCAGCAGCTTAACACAGGGCTGGAACACTGAAGCTTTCTTT.

V usage is TRBV29-1 and J usage is TRBJ1-1, with a tentative D call TRBD1 (5 bases). This CDR3 spans 12 amino acids. V dropped 5 bases and J dropped 4 bases, with 11 bases sitting between them. CDR1 SQVTM and CDR2 ANQGSEA come from the germline V gene. CDR3 DNA sequence: TGCAGCGTTCCAGGGACTGGCACTGAAGCTTTCTTT. Amino acids: CSVPGTGTEAFF.